This is a list of T cell receptor beta chains from one sample in a study of cytomegalovirus exposure and HLA in healthy donors. Generated by immunoSEQ multiplex PCR, the TCRdb table keeps only in-frame clones and is missing some. In total, the table holds 110,000 to 150,000 clones. Sequenced: PBMCs. These receptors all stem from a male donor in good health and CMV-seronegative. CDR3s include the opening cysteine and the closing phenylalanine or tryptophan. D genes are given only for firm matches.

DNA: TGTGCCAGCAGCCCCAGACATGTCGCTGGATACGAGCAGTACTTC; CDR3: CASSPRHVAGYEQYF; J: TRBJ2-7; D: NA; V: TRBV2
DNA: TGTGCCAGCAGCTTAGGTCCAGGAAACTATGGCTACACCTTC; CDR3: CASSLGPGNYGYTF; J: TRBJ1-2; D: NA; V: TRBV7-2
DNA: TGCGCCAGCAGCTTGGAAAGCGGGAGGGTCTCCTACGAGCAGTACTTC; CDR3: CASSLESGRVSYEQYF; J: TRBJ2-7; D: TRBD2; V: TRBV5-1
DNA: TGTGCCTGGAGTGAAAGCGGGGGGGCCTATGAGCAGTACTTC; CDR3: CAWSESGGAYEQYF; J: TRBJ2-7; D: TRBD2; V: TRBV30
DNA: TGCGCCAGCAGCCAAGATCGTATCGCGAATACCCGCGCTTTCTTT; CDR3: CASSQDRIANTRAFF; J: TRBJ1-1; D: NA; V: TRBV4-3
DNA: TGTGCCAGCAGACCGACAGTTTCCTACGAGCAGTACTTC; CDR3: CASRPTVSYEQYF; J: TRBJ2-7; D: NA; V: TRBV7-9
DNA: TGTGCCACCAGCAGAGATCGCGGACAGAGGCAGCCCCAGCATTTT; CDR3: CATSRDRGQRQPQHF; J: TRBJ1-5; D: NA; V: TRBV15
DNA: TGTGCCAGCAGAGGGGAGGCCGGGGAGCTGTTTTTT; CDR3: CASRGEAGELFF; J: TRBJ2-2; D: NA; V: TRBV28
DNA: TGCAGCGTTATGGCGGAGGGGAGCACAGATACGCAGTATTTT; CDR3: CSVMAEGSTDTQYF; J: TRBJ2-3; D: NA; V: TRBV29-1
DNA: TGTGCCAGCAGTGGTATCCGGGACAGGGACGAGGCTGGGCGAGGCTACACCTTC; CDR3: CASSGIRDRDEAGRGYTF; J: TRBJ1-2; D: TRBD1; V: TRBV25-1
DNA: TGTGCCTGGAGTGTACGGGCCCGGGACAGGGGAGCTAACTATGGCTACACCTTC; CDR3: CAWSVRARDRGANYGYTF; J: TRBJ1-2; D: TRBD1; V: TRBV30
DNA: TGTGCCAGCAGCAGACTGGACAGGCCGGGTGAGCAGTTCTTC; CDR3: CASSRLDRPGEQFF; J: TRBJ2-1; D: TRBD1; V: TRBV7-9
DNA: TGTGCCAGCTGTGACTCCTCGGTGAGCGAGCAGTACTTC; CDR3: CASCDSSVSEQYF; J: TRBJ2-7; D: NA; V: TRBV2
DNA: TGTGCCACCTCCTTGGCGGGAGTGTCGGGCGAGCAGTACTTC; CDR3: CATSLAGVSGEQYF; J: TRBJ2-7; D: TRBD2; V: TRBV19
DNA: TGTGCCAGCAGCCTACCCGGCGCGGGGTCTGGGACTGAAGCTTTCTTT; CDR3: CASSLPGAGSGTEAFF; J: TRBJ1-1; D: NA; V: TRBV11-2
DNA: TGTGCCAGCACCTCGGGAGGGGGGTCCTACGAGCAGTACTTC; CDR3: CASTSGGGSYEQYF; J: TRBJ2-7; D: TRBD2; V: TRBV19
DNA: TGTGCCAGCAGCCAAGAGACTAGCTCCGGGTACGAGCAGTACTTC; CDR3: CASSQETSSGYEQYF; J: TRBJ2-7; D: TRBD2; V: TRBV4-2
DNA: TGTGCCAGCAGCCCTCGGGAGGGGGGGCCCAATCAGCCCCAGCATTTT; CDR3: CASSPREGGPNQPQHF; J: TRBJ1-5; D: NA; V: TRBV7-9
DNA: TGCGCCAGCAGCCAAGAAGTAACAGGGGCCCCATTGGGGAGCAATTCACCCCTCCACTTT; CDR3: CASSQEVTGAPLGSNSPLHF; J: TRBJ1-6; D: TRBD1; V: TRBV4-3
DNA: TGCGCCAGCAGCCAAGATAGAAGGAGTCCTACCTTC; CDR3: CASSQDRRSPTF; J: TRBJ1-2; D: NA; V: TRBV4-3
DNA: TGTGCCAGCCGTGAGAGTGGGCGGCCCCAGCATTTT; CDR3: CASRESGRPQHF; J: TRBJ1-5; D: NA; V: TRBV28
DNA: TGCGCCAGCAGCCTGGACAGGGGTGGAGGGGTCCAAGAGACCCAGTACTTC; CDR3: CASSLDRGGGVQETQYF; J: TRBJ2-5; D: TRBD1; V: TRBV5-1
DNA: TGTGCCAGCGGGACTAGCGGCAACAATGAGCAGTTCTTC; CDR3: CASGTSGNNEQFF; J: TRBJ2-1; D: TRBD2; V: TRBV27
DNA: TGTGCCAGCAGTGAGTGGCGGGGCAACACCGGGGAGCTGTTTTTT; CDR3: CASSEWRGNTGELFF; J: TRBJ2-2; D: NA; V: TRBV6-1
DNA: TGTGCCAGCAGCTTACAGTCCTCTGGGGCCAACGTCCTGACTTTC; CDR3: CASSLQSSGANVLTF; J: TRBJ2-6; D: NA; V: TRBV7-2
DNA: TGTGCCAGCAGCGTAGCTAGCGGGGGTTATGAGCAGTTCTTC; CDR3: CASSVASGGYEQFF; J: TRBJ2-1; D: TRBD2; V: TRBV9
DNA: TGTGCCAGCAGTGAGGAGGGACTCTCTGGAAACACCATATATTTT; CDR3: CASSEEGLSGNTIYF; J: TRBJ1-3; D: NA; V: TRBV2
DNA: TGTGCCAGCAGCAGCGGGGACCCTCGCTCTGGCTACACCTTC; CDR3: CASSSGDPRSGYTF; J: TRBJ1-2; D: NA; V: TRBV6-6
DNA: TGTGCCAGCAGCTTAGCGGGACAGGGGATGACTTTCTTT; CDR3: CASSLAGQGMTFF; J: TRBJ1-1; D: TRBD1; V: TRBV7-3
DNA: TGCGCCAGCAGCCAAGATCGCGGAGGGGGCCGCAATCAGCCCCAGCATTTT; CDR3: CASSQDRGGGRNQPQHF; J: TRBJ1-5; D: TRBD1; V: TRBV4-3
DNA: TGTGCCAGCCTCGACTGGGCTAGGGGGCCCCAGCATTTT; CDR3: CASLDWARGPQHF; J: TRBJ1-5; D: NA; V: TRBV28
DNA: TGTGCCAGCAGCCCTCCCAGGGTTACCCTCCCAGATACGCAGTATTTT; CDR3: CASSPPRVTLPDTQYF; J: TRBJ2-3; D: NA; V: TRBV7-8
DNA: TGCGCCAGCAGCTTGGAGCCAGGGTGGGTATTGGTTGAGCAGTTCTTC; CDR3: CASSLEPGWVLVEQFF; J: TRBJ2-1; D: NA; V: TRBV5-1
DNA: TGCGCCAGCAGCTTGGCCAGGACAGGGGGGAACACTGAAGCTTTCTTT; CDR3: CASSLARTGGNTEAFF; J: TRBJ1-1; D: TRBD1; V: TRBV5-1
DNA: TGTGCCAGCAGCTTGGCGGCGGGACAGGGAACACAGCCCCAGCATTTT; CDR3: CASSLAAGQGTQPQHF; J: TRBJ1-5; D: TRBD1; V: TRBV5-6
DNA: TGTGCCAGCAGCTTCAAACTCTTGGGGGGGAATGGCTACACCTTC; CDR3: CASSFKLLGGNGYTF; J: TRBJ1-2; D: NA; V: TRBV7-2
DNA: TGTGCCAGCAGTTTCTTGAGTAGCAATCAGCCCCAGCATTTT; CDR3: CASSFLSSNQPQHF; J: TRBJ1-5; D: NA; V: TRBV27
DNA: TGCGCCAGCAGGCTCCAGGGGACCACTGAAGCTTTCTTT; CDR3: CASRLQGTTEAFF; J: TRBJ1-1; D: NA; V: TRBV5-1
DNA: TGTGCCAGCAGCTCCTCAAATCCCGGGACAGAAAGGCGTGGTACGCAGTATTTT; CDR3: CASSSSNPGTERRGTQYF; J: TRBJ2-3; D: TRBD1; V: TRBV7-7
DNA: TGTGCCAGCAGCGGGGCCGGGACCGGGAGTGACGAGCAGTACTTC; CDR3: CASSGAGTGSDEQYF; J: TRBJ2-7; D: NA; V: TRBV9
DNA: TGTGCCAGCAGCCCGGACAGCCTTCACTCCTACGAGCAGTACTTC; CDR3: CASSPDSLHSYEQYF; J: TRBJ2-7; D: NA; V: TRBV6-1
DNA: TGTGCCAGCAGCTTAGCAGGGGATCAGCCCCAGCATTTT; CDR3: CASSLAGDQPQHF; J: TRBJ1-5; D: NA; V: TRBV7-9